One and the same sample provided the 23 T cell receptor beta chains below, sequenced in a study of T-cell memory formation after mild COVID-19 (dated by TCRdb to the early 2020s). The library relied on 5' RACE. Instrument used: Illumina NovaSeq 6000. In-frame beta chains were kept once TCRdb had trimmed the public reads at Q25 with fastp and called clones with MiXCR. CDR3 protein sequences are deduplicated, and each keeps its most common genes and DNA. Recorded for this sample are around 300,000 distinct CDR3 sequences; around 13% of them occurred a single time. Together, the top ten hold about a fifth of the sample. The sample taken for sequencing was PBMCs or a T cell subset sorted from them (not recorded which). Source of these receptors: a man aged 18 to 30 who had mild COVID-19 (a few samples of this study predate the infection). The sample titles of this study are shuffled in the database, so cell type and time point are left out; the donor was told from shared clones.

This clonotype was seen repeatedly, ten times or more. The chain couples TRBV7-2 to TRBJ1-2; D possibly corresponds to TRBD1 (6 bases). Trimming shortened V by 5 bases and J by 8 bases, and 24 bases separated the two germline ends. The CDR3 runs to 16 residues. Germline values: CDR1 SGHTA, CDR2 FQGNSA. The CDR3 sequence: CASSPNTQGPAWGYTF. The CDR3 coding sequence is TGTGCCAGCAGCCCCAATACCCAGGGGCCGGCTTGGGGCTACACCTTC.

The chain has TRBV12-3 or TRBV12-4 and TRBJ2-3; no clear D. The CDR3 totals 14 residues. V was cut by 1 base and J by 4 bases, with 9 bases left in between. The CDR3 sequence is CASSLGTASDTQYF. CDR3 nucleotides: TGTGCCAGCAGTTTAGGGACGGCTTCAGATACGCAGTATTTT.

The chain carries TRBV7-2 and TRBJ1-3; 7 nucleotides agree with TRBD1. The CDR3 length is 16 residues. V lost 5 bases, J lost 0 bases, and 7 bases stayed unmatched. The germline gives CDR1 SGHTA, CDR2 FQGNSA. The CDR3 coding sequence is TGTGCCAGCAGCCCGACAGGGCAGAGCTCTGGAAACACCATATATTTT. It is translated as CASSPTGQSSGNTIYF.

The J gene is TRBJ1-6, the V gene TRBV9; maybe TRBD1 (6 bases). V dropped 0 bases and J dropped 6 bases, with 10 bases sitting between them. The CDR3 is 15 residues long. Germline CDR1 and CDR2: SGDLS and YYNGEE. The CDR3 loop is CASSVAGETNSPLHF. The CDR3 DNA sequence: TGTGCCAGCAGCGTAGCAGGGGAAACTAATTCACCCCTCCACTTT.

This rearrangement joins TRBV6-2 or TRBV6-3 to TRBJ2-5; D tentatively reads TRBD1 or TRBD2 (5 bases each). CDR1 is MNHEY, CDR2 SVGEGT, per germline. This CDR3 is built from 17 residues. The V gene lost 9 bases and the J gene lost 5 bases, with 28 bases spanning the gap. CDR3 amino acids: CASDKGVQRPKGETQYF. DNA of the CDR3: TGTGCCAGTGATAAAGGAGTCCAGCGGCCAAAGGGGGAGACCCAGTACTTC.

This clonotype was observed a handful of times. The V gene is TRBV12-3 or TRBV12-4, the J gene TRBJ1-2; D not resolved. The CDR3 has 13 amino acids. Trimming took 5 bases from V and 8 from J, leaving 15 bases between them. The CDR3 sequence: CASSLFPSGGYTF. The CDR3 nucleotides read TGTGCCAGCAGTCTGTTCCCCTCGGGGGGCTACACCTTC.

The chain employs TRBV5-1 and TRBJ2-1; TRBD1 agrees at 10 bases. Germline V gene data show CDR1 as SGHRS and CDR2 as YFSETQ. The ends lost 2 bases at V and 5 bases at J; junction bases unmatched: 1. This CDR3 spans 14 amino acids. The CDR3 DNA is TGCGCCAGCAGCTTAGGGACAGGGGACAATGAGCAGTTCTTC. This translates into CASSLGTGDNEQFF.

This clonotype has more than one count but fewer than ten. The V call is TRBV7-9, the J call TRBJ1-1, with D tentatively TRBD1 (5 bases). Germline V lookup: CDR1 SEHNR, CDR2 FQNEAQ (reference sequence). The V and J ends lost 8 bases and 3 bases respectively, with 13 bases between them. The CDR3 is made up of 13 amino acids. This chain's CDR3 is CASLREVDTEAFF. CDR3 nucleotide sequence: TGTGCCAGCCTCAGGGAGGTCGACACTGAAGCTTTCTTT. Based on the CDR3 plus reference TRBV7-9 and TRBJ1-1, the full variable domain is DTGVSQNPRHKITKRGQNVTFRCDPISEHNRLYWYRQTLGQGPEFLTYFQNEAQLEKSRLLSDRFSAERPKGSFSTLEIQRTEQGDSAMYLCASLREVDTEAFFGQGTRLTVV.

This clonotype was counted ten times or more. The chain has TRBV7-2 and TRBJ1-4; possibly TRBD1 for D (5 bases). The V gene lost 3 bases and the J gene lost 7 bases, with 9 bases spanning the gap. CDR3 size: 13 residues. Germline V gene lookup returns CDR1 SGHTA and CDR2 FQGNSA. CDR3 in amino acids: CASSLNGGEKLFF. CDR3 bases: TGTGCCAGCAGCTTGAATGGGGGTGAAAAACTGTTTTTT.

This clonotype was seen more than once but under ten times. This chain uses TRBV4-1 with TRBJ1-1; the match to TRBD1 covers 10 bases. The CDR3 totals 15 residues. Germline-derived CDR1 and CDR2 are MGHRA and YSYEKL. Trimming at V came to 3 bases and at J to 11 bases, leaving 12 bases not matched to a gene. CDR3 protein: CASSQADRGLLYAFF. In DNA form, the CDR3 reads TGCGCCAGCAGCCAGGCAGACAGGGGGCTTCTGTATGCTTTCTTT.

This clonotype showed up just a few times. The chain recombines TRBV9 with TRBJ2-1; the D gene is possibly TRBD1 (5 bases). Germline V gene lookup returns CDR1 SGDLS and CDR2 YYNGEE. This CDR3 region has 14 residues. Trimming left V 3 bases short and J 6 bases short, with 13 bases between. The CDR3 DNA sequence: TGTGCCAGCAGCGGGGGCCTGAGCTCCAATGAGCAGTTCTTC. This gives the protein CASSGGLSSNEQFF.

This clonotype came up many times. The chain has TRBV28 and TRBJ1-1; D call uncertain. CDR3 length: 11 amino acids. With 3 bases removed from V and 4 bases from J, the gap between germline ends came to 3 bases. Germline-derived CDR1 and CDR2 are MDHEN and SYDVKM. CDR3 region: CASSFGTEAFF. The CDR3 region has the DNA TGTGCCAGCAGTTTCGGCACTGAAGCTTTCTTT.

This clonotype was detected a few times. The V and J genes are TRBV14 and TRBJ1-1; no clear D gene. The CDR3 runs to 14 residues. The ends were cut back, 4 bases at V and 3 bases at J, with 12 bases in the middle. Germline lookup yields CDR1 SGHDN and CDR2 FVKESK. As DNA, the CDR3 is TGTGCCAGCAGCCCGCGAGTGGAGTACACTGAAGCTTTCTTT. Translation: CASSPRVEYTEAFF.

This clonotype was seen more than once but under ten times. The genes are TRBV6-1 and TRBJ2-3; D might be TRBD2 (5 bases). The CDR3 runs 15 residues. With 1 base removed from V and 5 bases from J, the gap between germline ends came to 13 bases. CDR1 and CDR2 (germline): MNHNS, SASEGT. CDR3 loop: CASSEVGRGGDTQYF. DNA of the CDR3: TGTGCCAGCAGTGAAGTTGGCCGAGGAGGAGATACGCAGTATTTT.

This clonotype has more than one count but fewer than ten. The chain has TRBV6-5 and TRBJ2-7; TRBD2 matches at 11 bases. Looked up from germline, CDR1 is MNHEY and CDR2 is SVGAGI. Trimming took 4 bases from V and 10 from J; bases not matched to a gene: 6. CDR3 length: 13 residues. The CDR3 loop reads CASSSRLAGLQYV. As DNA, the CDR3 is TGTGCCAGCAGTTCAAGACTAGCGGGGTTACAGTACGTC.

The chain combines TRBV7-2 with TRBJ1-5, with D perhaps matching TRBD1 (5 bases). CDR3 length equals 14 residues. Germline CDR1 reads SGHTA; CDR2 reads FQGNSA. The V gene lost 4 bases and the J gene lost 5 bases, with 12 bases spanning the gap. CDR3 DNA: TGTGCCAGCAGCTCCTTCGGGGGGGATCAGCCCCAGCATTTT. This gives the protein CASSSFGGDQPQHF.

The chain links TRBV18 to TRBJ1-1; no definite D call. The V gene lost 1 base and the J gene lost 4 bases, with 13 bases spanning the gap. The CDR3 runs 15 residues. Per germline, CDR1 KGHSH and CDR2 LQKENI. The CDR3 is CASSPRSPTSTEAFF. Here the CDR3 DNA reads TGTGCCAGCTCACCACGTTCGCCTACCAGCACTGAAGCTTTCTTT.

This chain uses TRBV4-3 with TRBJ1-4; D remains unclear. The CDR3 is 14 residues long. Germline V gene data show CDR1 as LGHNA and CDR2 as YSLEER. Trimming took 1 base from V and 4 from J, leaving 7 bases between them. The CDR3 protein is CASSQGVFNEKLFF. Written as DNA, the CDR3 is TGCGCCAGCAGCCAAGGGGTTTTTAATGAAAAACTGTTTTTT.

V usage is TRBV6-5 and J usage is TRBJ1-1; no firm D call. V dropped 2 bases and J dropped 6 bases, with 16 bases sitting between them. Germline V gives CDR1 MNHEY, CDR2 SVGAGI. The CDR3 sequence is 15 residues long. CDR3 sequence: CASSYKREGSPEAFF. The CDR3, as DNA: TGTGCCAGCAGTTACAAGAGGGAAGGTTCTCCTGAAGCTTTCTTT.

The rearrangement links TRBV5-1 to TRBJ2-3; D gene uncertain. The V and J ends lost 4 bases and 5 bases respectively, with 11 bases between them. The CDR3 is 13 residues long. The germline V gene encodes CDR1 SGHRS and CDR2 YFSETQ. The CDR3 reads CASSPPQRDTQYF. CDR3 nucleotides: TGCGCCAGCAGCCCCCCCCAAAGAGATACGCAGTATTTT.

This clonotype was picked up a small number of times. The chain employs TRBV10-3 and TRBJ2-5; D is perhaps TRBD1 or TRBD2 (6 bases each). Per the germline V gene, CDR1 is ENHRY and CDR2 is SYGVKD. V lost 1 base to trimming and J lost 3 bases, with 15 bases between them. The CDR3 runs to 16 residues. The CDR3 coding sequence is TGTGCCATCAGTGAGTGGCTGGGGGGCTTGGAAGAGACCCAGTACTTC. Translating it yields CAISEWLGGLEETQYF.

This clonotype occurred a few times. V and J are TRBV12-3 or TRBV12-4 and TRBJ1-1, with D maybe TRBD1 (5 bases). Trimming removed 3 bases at V and 1 base at J, with 15 bases between. The CDR3 is made up of 16 amino acids. The chain's CDR3 is CASSFGWGSGNTEAFF. The CDR3 DNA reads as TGTGCCAGCAGTTTCGGTTGGGGGAGCGGGAACACTGAAGCTTTCTTT.

In this sample, this clonotype turned up a few times. The chain joins TRBV6-2 or TRBV6-3 to TRBJ2-2, with TRBD2 matching 13 bases. Germline CDR1 is MNHEY and CDR2 is SVGEGT. Trimming at V came to 7 bases and at J to 3 bases, leaving 8 bases not matched to a gene. The CDR3 length is 17 residues. For the CDR3, the DNA is TGTGCCAGCACCCTCGGACTAGCGGGGGAATACACCGGGGAGCTGTTTTTT. Translating it yields CASTLGLAGEYTGELFF.